The 13 T cell receptor beta chains presented below share a single source sample, sequenced in a study of blood T cell repertoires in COVID-19. Assay used: immunoSEQ multiplex PCR; TCRdb lists only in-frame clones, some missing. The sample has about 83,000 clones; 90% are singletons. Material for sequencing was peripheral blood. These receptors were collected from a woman older than 75 with active or convalescent COVID-19.

The CDR3: CASSFQGAREQYF. CDR3 nucleotide sequence: TGTGCCAGCAGTTTCCAGGGGGCGCGGGAGCAGTACTTC. This chain uses TRBV27 with TRBJ2-7, with TRBD1 identical over 8 bases. The trim removed 3 bases at V and 7 bases at J, leaving 5 bases unmatched. The CDR3 is 13 residues long. Looked up from germline, CDR1 is MNHEY and CDR2 is SMNVEV (reference sequence).

The count of this clone is one. The V gene is TRBV30, the J gene TRBJ1-1, with a weak D call TRBD1 (5 bases). CDR3 length: 13 amino acids. Germline CDR1 and CDR2: GTSNPN and SVGIG (reference sequence). V lost 1 base to trimming and J lost 2 bases, with 8 bases between them. The DNA of the CDR3 is TGTGCCTGGAGTGCGGGGGGAAACACTGAAGCTTTCTTT. This translates into CAWSAGGNTEAFF.

V gene TRBV9 combines with J gene TRBJ2-3; 8 bases are shared with TRBD1. This CDR3 is 17 amino acids long. CDR1 and CDR2 (germline): SGDLS, YYNGEE. Trimming at V came to 6 bases and at J to 5 bases, leaving 17 bases not matched to a gene. CDR3 sequence: CASTGGVTTGVGDTQYF. In DNA form, the CDR3 reads TGTGCCAGCACCGGTGGCGTCACGACAGGGGTGGGAGATACGCAGTATTTT.

V is TRBV18 and J is TRBJ2-7; possibly TRBD1 for D (5 bases). The V and J ends lost 3 bases and 6 bases respectively, with 15 bases between them. The CDR3 has 14 amino acids. The germline V gene has CDR1 KGHSH and CDR2 LQKENI. The CDR3 DNA sequence: TGTGCCAGCTCACCGTCCTCCCAGGGAAGCGAGCAGTACTTC. Amino acid sequence: CASSPSSQGSEQYF.

The rearrangement links TRBV25-1 to TRBJ1-1; 11 bases fit TRBD1. Germline assignment: CDR1 MGHDK and CDR2 SYGVNS. V shed 5 bases, J shed 4 bases, and the junction held 6 bases outside the gene matches. This CDR3 spans 15 amino acids. The CDR3 DNA is TGTGCCAGCAGTCTCGCCGGGACAGGGGGCACTGAAGCTTTCTTT. Translating it yields CASSLAGTGGTEAFF.

This chain links TRBV12-3 or TRBV12-4 with TRBJ1-4, with D perhaps TRBD1 (5 bases). V gave up 6 bases and J gave up 13 bases, with 18 bases separating them. The CDR3 runs to 13 residues. CDR3 sequence reads: CASSPIGAAGLFF. The CDR3 region has the DNA TGTGCCAGCAGCCCCATTGGGGCGGCCGGACTGTTTTTT.

The V and J genes are TRBV3-1 (or the pseudogene TRBV3-2) and TRBJ2-3, with D tentatively TRBD1 (5 bases). Germline V CDR1 and CDR2: LGHDT, YNNKEL (reference sequence). The CDR3 is made up of 16 amino acids. The V gene lost 2 bases and the J gene lost 5 bases, with 17 bases spanning the gap. The chain's CDR3 is CASSQPGREAVDTQYF. The CDR3 bases are TGTGCCAGCAGCCAACCGGGCAGGGAAGCTGTAGATACGCAGTATTTT.

The V gene is TRBV12-3 or TRBV12-4, the J gene TRBJ2-7; D perhaps matches TRBD1 (6 bases). V was cut by 6 bases and J by 6 bases, with 12 bases left in between. CDR3 length equals 12 residues. The CDR3 coding sequence is TGTGCCAGCAGCCGGGACAAGTCCGAGCAGTACTTC. Its protein product is CASSRDKSEQYF.

J is TRBJ2-1 and V is TRBV18; D unresolved. With 4 bases removed from V and 9 bases from J, the gap between germline ends came to 16 bases. The germline gives CDR1 KGHSH, CDR2 LQKENI. This CDR3 comprises 14 residues. The CDR3 DNA reads TGTGCCAGCTCACTTATCCCCGATGAGAGTGAGCAGTTCTTC. It translates to CASSLIPDESEQFF.

The genes are TRBV7-2 and TRBJ2-3; 11 bases are a match to TRBD2. This CDR3 has 16 amino acids. Germline CDR1 is SGHTA and CDR2 is FQGNSA. The V gene end was trimmed by 3 bases and the J gene end by 7 bases; junction bases not matched to a gene: 9. Here the CDR3 reads CASSLALAGDMNTQYF. CDR3 coding DNA: TGTGCCAGCAGCTTGGCACTAGCGGGGGATATGAATACGCAGTATTTT.

CDR3 DNA sequence: TGCGCCAGCAGCCAAGTTTCGACAGGGCCTCGCTATGGCTACACCTTC. It encodes CASSQVSTGPRYGYTF. The V gene is TRBV4-1, the J gene TRBJ1-2; 7 nucleotides align to TRBD1. CDR1 MGHRA and CDR2 YSYEKL come from the germline V gene. V dropped 1 base and J dropped 4; count of bases not matched to a gene: 9. This CDR3 has 16 residues.

The chain recombines TRBV28 with TRBJ2-1; D is perhaps TRBD2 (6 bases). The CDR3 contains 15 residues. The ends were cut back, 10 bases at V and 8 bases at J, with 24 bases in the middle. CDR1 and CDR2 from the germline V gene are MDHEN and SYDVKM. For the CDR3, the DNA is TGTGCCACCCTTGACTGGGGGGTTCCCGGCGATGAGCAGTTCTTC. This codes for CATLDWGVPGDEQFF.

This chain uses TRBV5-6 with TRBJ2-7; D unresolved. The CDR3 consists of 13 residues. Trimming removed 4 bases from V and 0 bases from J, with 8 bases in between. Looked up from germline, CDR1 is SGHDT and CDR2 is YYEEEE. Written as DNA, the CDR3 is TGTGCCAGCAGCCCCCCCCACTCCTACGAGCAGTACTTC. Translating gives CASSPPHSYEQYF.